The 8 T cell receptor beta chains in this list originate from one sample, sequenced in a study of blood T cells in healthy people across ages (dated by TCRdb to the mid-2010s). The library was prepared using 5' RACE. Data came from an Illumina HiSeq 2500. A second roughly 7 to 12 cycle PCR used a sample-barcoded 5' primer and a J-beta primer mix. TCRdb itself trimmed the public reads at Q25 with fastp, ran MiXCR and retained productive beta chains. Merged by CDR3 protein, the rows form single entries marked with the most common genes and DNA. The sample table contains about 830,000 distinct CDR3 sequences; only one count was recorded for about 62% of them. 28% of the sample lies in the top ten. The sample comprised blood. These receptors came from a man aged 25 to 40 in good health.

The chain employs TRBV6-5 and TRBJ2-1, with TRBD2 matching 13 bases. Trimming removed 0 bases from V and 8 bases from J; junction bases left unmatched: 7. The germline CDR1 and CDR2 sequences are MNHEY and SVGAGI. This CDR3 region has 17 residues. The CDR3 nucleotides are TGTGCCAGCAGTTACTCTCGGACTAGCGGGGGTTGGGATGAGCAGTTCTTC. Amino acid sequence: CASSYSRTSGGWDEQFF.

This clonotype appeared a few times. V usage is TRBV2 and J usage is TRBJ2-1, with TRBD1 as a possible D gene (5 bases). Germline CDR1 is SNHLY and CDR2 is FYNNEI. The CDR3 consists of 15 residues. V was cut by 3 bases and J by 0 bases, with 9 bases left in between. CDR3 sequence (DNA): TGTGCCAGCAGTGAGTCAGGGCTCTCCTACAATGAGCAGTTCTTC. The encoded protein is CASSESGLSYNEQFF.

This clonotype has more than one count but fewer than ten. This chain joins TRBV4-2 and TRBJ2-1; 9 bases match TRBD2. Germline V CDR1 and CDR2: LGHNA, YNFKEQ. The CDR3 totals 17 residues. The J segment lost 7 bases and the V segment lost 1 base, leaving 11 bases of the junction unmatched. The CDR3 loop reads CASSQVGVRGGLNEQFF. The CDR3 bases are TGTGCCAGCAGCCAAGTAGGGGTGCGGGGGGGCCTGAATGAGCAGTTCTTC.

The chain carries TRBV20-1 and TRBJ2-5; possibly TRBD2 for D (6 bases). V was clipped by 0 bases and J by 4 bases, with 18 bases between them. CDR3 length: 16 residues. Germline lookup yields CDR1 DFQATT and CDR2 SNEGSKA (reference sequence). Written as DNA, the CDR3 is TGCAGTGCTAGAGATTTTCTGGGAGCGCGGGGAGAGACCCAGTACTTC. As protein: CSARDFLGARGETQYF.

The rearrangement links TRBV20-1 to TRBJ2-1; 16 positions agree with TRBD2. This CDR3 region has 15 residues. Germline V CDR1 and CDR2: DFQATT, SNEGSKA (reference sequence). With V trimmed by 3 bases and J by 9 bases, 5 bases remained unmatched. The CDR3, as DNA: TGCAGTGCTAGGGGGACTAGCGGGAGGGGTAGTGAGCAGTTCTTC. Translated, it gives CSARGTSGRGSEQFF.

A single count supports this clonotype. The junction and the germline gene differ at one end; a read error may be behind it. The DNA of the CDR3 is TGCGCCAGCAGCTCCGGGGCATACAGTGAGCAGTTCTTC. As protein: CASSSGAYSEQFF. The chain links TRBV5-1 to TRBJ2-1; D may match TRBD1 or TRBD2 (5 bases each). CDR3 length equals 13 residues. The germline V gene has CDR1 SGHRS and CDR2 YFSETQ.

The table lists this clonotype with a count of one. V usage is TRBV20-1 and J usage is TRBJ2-1; the D gene is possibly TRBD2 (6 bases). The CDR3 has 11 residues. The germline V gene encodes CDR1 DFQATT and CDR2 SNEGSKA (reference sequence). CDR3 amino acids: CSGAGYNEQFF. The CDR3 DNA is TGCAGCGGGGCGGGGTACAATGAGCAGTTCTTC.

This clonotype was seen more than once but under ten times. The V and J genes are TRBV6-5 and TRBJ1-2; 8 bases are shared with TRBD1. After removal of 0 bases from V and 6 bases from J, the junction contained 3 bases not matched to a gene. Per germline, CDR1 MNHEY and CDR2 SVGAGI. The CDR3 runs to 14 residues. CDR3 in amino acids: CASSYSRQGNGYTF. The CDR3, as DNA: TGTGCCAGCAGTTACTCCCGACAGGGGAATGGCTACACCTTC.